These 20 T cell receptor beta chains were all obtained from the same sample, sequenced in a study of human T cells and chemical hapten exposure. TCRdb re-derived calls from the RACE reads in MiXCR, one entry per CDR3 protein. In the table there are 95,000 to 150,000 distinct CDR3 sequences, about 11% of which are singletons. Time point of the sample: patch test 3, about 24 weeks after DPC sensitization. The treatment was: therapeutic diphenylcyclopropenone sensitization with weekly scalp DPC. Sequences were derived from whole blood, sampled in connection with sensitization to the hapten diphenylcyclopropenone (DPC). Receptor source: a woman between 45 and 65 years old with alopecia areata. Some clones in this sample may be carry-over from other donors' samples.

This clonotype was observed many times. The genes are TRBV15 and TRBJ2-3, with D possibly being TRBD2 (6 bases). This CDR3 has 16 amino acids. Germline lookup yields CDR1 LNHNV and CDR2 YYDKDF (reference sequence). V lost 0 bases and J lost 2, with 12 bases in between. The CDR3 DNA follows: TGTGCCACCAGCAGAGATGGAGGGAAGAACACAGATACGCAGTATTTT. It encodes CATSRDGGKNTDTQYF.

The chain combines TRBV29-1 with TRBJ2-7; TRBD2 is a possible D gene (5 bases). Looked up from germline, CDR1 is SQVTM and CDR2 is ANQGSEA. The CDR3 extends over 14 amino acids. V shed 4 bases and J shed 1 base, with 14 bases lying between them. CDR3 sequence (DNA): TGCAGCGTTGGCCCCCGGCGGGCGTCCTACGAGCAGTACTTC. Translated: CSVGPRRASYEQYF.

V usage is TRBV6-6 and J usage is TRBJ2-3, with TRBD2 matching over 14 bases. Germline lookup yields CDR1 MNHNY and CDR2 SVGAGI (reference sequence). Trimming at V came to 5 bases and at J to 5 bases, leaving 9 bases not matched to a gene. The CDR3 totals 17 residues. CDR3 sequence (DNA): TGTGCCAGCAGTGACCGACTAGCGGGGGGGCCCGGAGATACGCAGTATTTT. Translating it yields CASSDRLAGGPGDTQYF.

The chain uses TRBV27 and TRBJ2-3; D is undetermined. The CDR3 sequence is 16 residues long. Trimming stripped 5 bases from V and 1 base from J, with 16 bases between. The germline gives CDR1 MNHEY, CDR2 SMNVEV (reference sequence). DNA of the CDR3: TGTGCCAGCAGTGGGCAAGAACTCTCTCGCACAGATACGCAGTATTTT. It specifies CASSGQELSRTDTQYF.

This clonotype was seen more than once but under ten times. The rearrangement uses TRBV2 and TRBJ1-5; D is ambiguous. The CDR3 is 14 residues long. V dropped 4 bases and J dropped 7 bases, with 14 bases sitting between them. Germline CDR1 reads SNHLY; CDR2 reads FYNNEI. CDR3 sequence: CASSGLGVGQPQHF. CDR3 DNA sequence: TGTGCCAGCAGTGGCCTGGGCGTGGGACAGCCCCAGCATTTT.

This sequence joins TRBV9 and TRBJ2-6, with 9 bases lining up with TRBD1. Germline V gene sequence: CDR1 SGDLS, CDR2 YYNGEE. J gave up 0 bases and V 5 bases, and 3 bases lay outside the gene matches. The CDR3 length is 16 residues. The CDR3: CASRGQGSSGANVLTF. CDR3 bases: TGTGCCAGCAGGGGACAGGGATCCTCTGGGGCCAACGTCCTGACTTTC.

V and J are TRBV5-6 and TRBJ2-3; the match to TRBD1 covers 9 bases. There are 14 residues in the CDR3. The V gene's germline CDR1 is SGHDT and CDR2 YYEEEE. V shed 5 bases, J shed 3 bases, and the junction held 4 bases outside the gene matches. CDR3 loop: CASSYDRGTDTQYF. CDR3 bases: TGTGCCAGCAGTTACGACAGGGGGACAGATACGCAGTATTTT.

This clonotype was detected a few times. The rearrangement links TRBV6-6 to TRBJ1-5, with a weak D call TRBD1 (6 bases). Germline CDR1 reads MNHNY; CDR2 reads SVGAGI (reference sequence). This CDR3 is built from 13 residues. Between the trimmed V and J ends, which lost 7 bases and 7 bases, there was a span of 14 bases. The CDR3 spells CASMEGGGQPQHF. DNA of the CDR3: TGTGCCAGCATGGAGGGGGGAGGACAGCCCCAGCATTTT.

The chain's CDR3 is CASTYGQGEYNEQFF. As DNA, the CDR3 is TGTGCCAGCACCTACGGTCAGGGGGAGTACAATGAGCAGTTCTTC. This sequence joins TRBV5-4 and TRBJ2-1; 7 nucleotides align to TRBD1. J was trimmed by 4 bases and V by 6 bases; bases with no gene match: 10. The V gene's germline CDR1 is SGHNT and CDR2 YYREEE (reference sequence). CDR3 length: 15 residues.

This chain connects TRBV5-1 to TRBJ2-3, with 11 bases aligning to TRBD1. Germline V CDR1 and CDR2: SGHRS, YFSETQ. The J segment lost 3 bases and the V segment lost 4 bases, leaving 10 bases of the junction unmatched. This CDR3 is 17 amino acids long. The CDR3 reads CASSRMDRGLGTDTQYF. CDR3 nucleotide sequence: TGCGCCAGCAGCCGAATGGACAGGGGGCTCGGGACAGATACGCAGTATTTT. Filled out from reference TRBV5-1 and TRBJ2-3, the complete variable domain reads KAGVTQTPRYLIKTRGQQVTLSCSPISGHRSVSWYQQTPGQGLQFLFEYFSETQRNKGNFPGRFSGRQFSNSRSEMNVSTLELGDSALYLCASSRMDRGLGTDTQYFGPGTRLTVL.

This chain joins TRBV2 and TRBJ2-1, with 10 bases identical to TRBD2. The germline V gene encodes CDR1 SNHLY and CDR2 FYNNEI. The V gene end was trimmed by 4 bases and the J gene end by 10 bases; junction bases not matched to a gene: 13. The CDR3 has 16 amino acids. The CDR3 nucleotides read TGTGCCAGCAGTGCTCGGACTAGCGGTCCTCTAGGGGAGCAGTTCTTC. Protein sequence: CASSARTSGPLGEQFF.

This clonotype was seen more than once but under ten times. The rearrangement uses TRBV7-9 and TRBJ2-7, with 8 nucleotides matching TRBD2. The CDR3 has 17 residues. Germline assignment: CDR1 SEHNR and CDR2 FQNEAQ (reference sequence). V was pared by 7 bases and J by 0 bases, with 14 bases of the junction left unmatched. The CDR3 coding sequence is TGTGCCAGCAACGAAGGAGGCTGGCGGGGGGACTCCTACGAGCAGTACTTC. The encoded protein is CASNEGGWRGDSYEQYF.

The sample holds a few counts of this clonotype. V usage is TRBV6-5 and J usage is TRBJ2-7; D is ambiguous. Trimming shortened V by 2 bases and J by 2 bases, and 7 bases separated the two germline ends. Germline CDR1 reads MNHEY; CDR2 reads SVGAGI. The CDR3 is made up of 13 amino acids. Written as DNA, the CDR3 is TGTGCCAGCAGTTACGGTGGGCCCTACGAGCAGTACTTC. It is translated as CASSYGGPYEQYF.

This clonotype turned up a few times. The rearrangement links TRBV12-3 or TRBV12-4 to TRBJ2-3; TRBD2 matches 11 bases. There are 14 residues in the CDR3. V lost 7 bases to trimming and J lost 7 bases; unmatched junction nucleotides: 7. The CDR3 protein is CASNVAGGLYTQYF. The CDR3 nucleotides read TGTGCCAGCAATGTAGCGGGGGGGCTGTATACGCAGTATTTT.

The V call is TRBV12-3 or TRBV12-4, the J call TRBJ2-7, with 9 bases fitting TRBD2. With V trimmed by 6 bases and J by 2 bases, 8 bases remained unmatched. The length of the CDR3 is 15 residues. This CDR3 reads CASRLGLAPTYEQYF. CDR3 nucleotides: TGTGCCAGCAGACTCGGACTAGCGCCAACCTACGAGCAGTACTTC.

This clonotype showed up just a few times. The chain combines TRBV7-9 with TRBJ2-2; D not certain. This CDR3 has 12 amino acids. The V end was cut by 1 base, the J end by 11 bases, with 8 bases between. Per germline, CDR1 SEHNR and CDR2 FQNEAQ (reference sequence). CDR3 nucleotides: TGTGCCAGCAGCTTAGGCCAGGTCGAGCTGTTTTTT. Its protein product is CASSLGQVELFF.

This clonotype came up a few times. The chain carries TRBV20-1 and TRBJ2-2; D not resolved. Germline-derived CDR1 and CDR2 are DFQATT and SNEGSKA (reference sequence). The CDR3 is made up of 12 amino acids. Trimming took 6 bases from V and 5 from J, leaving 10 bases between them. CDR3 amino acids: CSALTTTGELFF. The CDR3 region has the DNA TGCAGTGCCTTGACCACTACCGGGGAGCTGTTTTTT.

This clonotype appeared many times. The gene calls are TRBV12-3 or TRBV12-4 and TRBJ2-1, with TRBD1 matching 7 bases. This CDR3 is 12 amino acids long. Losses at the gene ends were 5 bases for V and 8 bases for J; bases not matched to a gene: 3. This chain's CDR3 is CASSNRGDEQFF. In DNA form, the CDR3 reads TGTGCCAGCAGTAACAGGGGAGATGAGCAGTTCTTC.

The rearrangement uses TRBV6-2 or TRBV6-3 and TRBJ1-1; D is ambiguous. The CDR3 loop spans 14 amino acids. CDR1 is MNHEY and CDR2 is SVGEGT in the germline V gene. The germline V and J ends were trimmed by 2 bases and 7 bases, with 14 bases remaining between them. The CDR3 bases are TGTGCCAGCAGTTACGGGTTGATCAGGATTGAAGCTTTCTTT. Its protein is CASSYGLIRIEAFF.

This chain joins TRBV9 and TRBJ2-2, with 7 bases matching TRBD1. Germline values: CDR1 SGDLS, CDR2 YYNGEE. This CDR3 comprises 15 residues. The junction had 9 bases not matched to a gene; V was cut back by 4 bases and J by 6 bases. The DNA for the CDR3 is TGTGCCAGCAGCTCACAAGGGGGCGCCGCCGGGGAGCTGTTTTTT. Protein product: CASSSQGGAAGELFF.